A single sample gave rise to the 3 T cell receptor beta chains below, sequenced in a study of blood T cell repertoires in COVID-19. Produced via immunoSEQ multiplex PCR; TCRdb's table is partial and in-frame only. In the table there are tens of thousands of clones, 70% to 80% of which are singletons. Sequencing was done on a sample of peripheral blood. All receptors come from a man in his 70s with COVID-19, enrolled during active disease.

V and J are TRBV9 and TRBJ1-2, with 10 bases aligning to TRBD1. The CDR3 sequence is 14 residues long. Germline assignment: CDR1 SGDLS and CDR2 YYNGEE. Trimming at V came to 3 bases and at J to 4 bases, leaving 3 bases not matched to a gene. CDR3 bases: TGTGCCAGCAGCGCGGGACAGGGGAGCTATGGCTACACCTTC. Translating it yields CASSAGQGSYGYTF.

This clone came up once. The rearrangement joins TRBV10-3 to TRBJ2-5; TRBD2 matches at 8 bases. Germline V CDR1 and CDR2: ENHRY, SYGVKD. The junction had 9 bases not matched to a gene; V was cut back by 4 bases and J by 5 bases. This CDR3 spans 15 amino acids. CDR3 DNA: TGTGCCATCAGTGGGACTCCTTCGGGAGGGGAGACCCAGTACTTC. It codes for CAISGTPSGGETQYF.

This chain links TRBV28 with TRBJ1-5; D possibly corresponds to TRBD1 (5 bases). V dropped 6 bases and J dropped 0 bases, with 15 bases sitting between them. Germline CDR1 MDHEN, CDR2 SYDVKM. The CDR3 runs 16 residues. CDR3 region: CASRYPGRISNQPQHF. The CDR3 nucleotides are TGTGCCAGCAGGTACCCAGGGCGGATTAGCAATCAGCCCCAGCATTTT.